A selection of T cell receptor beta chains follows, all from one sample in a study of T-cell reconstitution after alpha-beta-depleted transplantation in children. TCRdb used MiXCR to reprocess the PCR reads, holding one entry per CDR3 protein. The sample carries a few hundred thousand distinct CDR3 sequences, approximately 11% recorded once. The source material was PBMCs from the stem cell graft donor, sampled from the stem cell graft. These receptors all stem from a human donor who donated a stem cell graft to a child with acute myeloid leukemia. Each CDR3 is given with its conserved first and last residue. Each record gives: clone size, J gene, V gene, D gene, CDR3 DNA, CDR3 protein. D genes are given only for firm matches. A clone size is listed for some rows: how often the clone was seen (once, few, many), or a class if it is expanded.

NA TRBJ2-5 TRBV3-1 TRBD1 TGTGCCACTAAGCGACAGGGCACCGAGACCCAGTACTTC CATKRQGTETQYF
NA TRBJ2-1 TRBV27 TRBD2 TGTGCCAGCAGGATACTAGCGGGACTCTACAATGAGCAGTTCTTC CASRILAGLYNEQFF
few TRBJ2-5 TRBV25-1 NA TGTGCCAGCAGTGAGTCGGGGGCTGTCCAAGAGACCCAGTACTTC CASSESGAVQETQYF
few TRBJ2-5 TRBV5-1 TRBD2 TGCGCCAGCACGGCGGGGGGTTTTGAGACCCAGTACTTC CASTAGGFETQYF
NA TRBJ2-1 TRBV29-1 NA TGCAGCGTTGAAGATCGGGCTTCTCAAAGCTCCTACAATGAGCAGTTCTTC CSVEDRASQSSYNEQFF
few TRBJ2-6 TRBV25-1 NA TGTGCCAGCAGTGAACTCCGGGCAACTGGGGCCAACGTCCTGACTTTC CASSELRATGANVLTF
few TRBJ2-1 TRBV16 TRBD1 TGTGCCAGCAGCCAGGGACAGGGATACAATGAGCAGTTCTTC CASSQGQGYNEQFF
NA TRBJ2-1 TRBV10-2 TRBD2 TGCGCCAGCAGTGGAAGCGGGGGGGACTACAATGAGCAGTTCTTC CASSGSGGDYNEQFF
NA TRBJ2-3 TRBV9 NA TGTGCCAGCAGCGCCAATCCCGGGACCTGGGATACGCAGTATTTT CASSANPGTWDTQYF
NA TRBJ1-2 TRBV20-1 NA TGCAGTGCTAGAGATTTAGGGGGTAACGGCTACACCTTC CSARDLGGNGYTF
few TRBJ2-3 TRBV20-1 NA TGCAGTGCTAGAGATTATCAGCGGAGCACAGATACGCAGTATTTT CSARDYQRSTDTQYF
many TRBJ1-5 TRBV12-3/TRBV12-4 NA TGTGCCAGCAGGCAGGGACGGCCAAAGAATCAGCCCCAGCATTTT CASRQGRPKNQPQHF
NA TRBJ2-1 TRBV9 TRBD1 TGTGCCAGCAGCACTCTCCAGGGGGCGTACAATGAGCAGTTCTTC CASSTLQGAYNEQFF
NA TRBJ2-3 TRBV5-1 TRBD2 TGCGCCAGCAGCTTGACTGAGCGGGGGAGCACAGATACGCAGTATTTT CASSLTERGSTDTQYF
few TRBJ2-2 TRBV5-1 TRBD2 TGCGCCAGCACCCCGATGACTAGCGTAACCGGGGAGCTGTTTTTT CASTPMTSVTGELFF
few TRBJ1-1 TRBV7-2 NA TGTGCCAGCAGCTTGGACGTAACGGGCATGACTGAAGCTTTCTTT CASSLDVTGMTEAFF
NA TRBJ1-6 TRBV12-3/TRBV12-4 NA TGTGCCAGCAGTTTTTGGCAGCTCAATTCATCCCTCCACTTT CASSFWQLNSSLHF
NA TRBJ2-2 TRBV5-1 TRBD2 TGCGCCAGCAGCTTGCCGAGCTCCGGGAGGACCGGGGAGCTGTTTTTT CASSLPSSGRTGELFF
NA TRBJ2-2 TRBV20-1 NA TGCAGTGCTAGTATAACGAACACCGGGGAGCTGTTTTTT CSASITNTGELFF
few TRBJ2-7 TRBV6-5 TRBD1 TGTGCCAGCAGTTACTCGGACAGGGGAACCTACGAGCAGTACTTC CASSYSDRGTYEQYF
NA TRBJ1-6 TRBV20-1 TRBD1 TGCAGTGCTACCCCGGGACAGAATAATTCACCCCTCCACTTT CSATPGQNNSPLHF
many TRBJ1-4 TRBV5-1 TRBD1 TGCGCCAGCAGAATGACAGGGTCGGCGCCTACTGAAAAACTGTTTTTT CASRMTGSAPTEKLFF